The 14 T cell receptor beta chains listed next were all sequenced from one sample in a study of radiotherapy plus CTLA-4 blockade in lung cancer. Profiling relied on immunoSEQ multiplex PCR, and the TCRdb table lists in-frame clones only, not all of them. The sample consists of some 100,000 clones, over 80% of them appearing once. Sample: peripheral blood, taken from a patient treated with radiotherapy plus ipilimumab. The receptors shown here come from a human donor with non-small cell lung cancer that progressed on radiotherapy plus ipilimumab.

The V call is TRBV5-1, the J call TRBJ2-3, with D perhaps TRBD2 (5 bases). There are 14 residues in the CDR3. Trimming removed 3 bases at V and 2 bases at J, with 10 bases between. Germline V CDR1 and CDR2: SGHRS, YFSETQ. The CDR3 spells CASSSGYNTDTQYF. The CDR3 DNA sequence: TGCGCCAGCAGCTCGGGGTACAACACAGATACGCAGTATTTT.

This clone was observed a few times. The rearrangement links TRBV11-3 to TRBJ2-7, with D hard to call. This CDR3 has 14 residues. The ends were cut back, 4 bases at V and 2 bases at J, with 12 bases in the middle. Germline-derived CDR1 and CDR2 are SGHNT and YENEEA. The CDR3 loop reads CASSSSVRTYEQYF. In nucleotides, the CDR3 is TGTGCCAGCAGCTCCTCGGTACGGACCTACGAGCAGTACTTC. Full variable domain (outside the CDR3, taken from reference TRBV11-3 and TRBJ2-7): EAGVVQSPRYKIIEKKQPVAFWCNPISGHNTLYWYLQNLGQGPELLIRYENEEAVDDSQLPKDRFSAERLKGVDSTLKIQPAELGDSAVYLCASSSSVRTYEQYFGPGTRLTVT.

V usage is TRBV30 and J usage is TRBJ1-2, with D uncertain. Trimming removed 3 bases from V and 6 bases from J, with 17 bases in between. Germline values: CDR1 GTSNPN, CDR2 SVGIG (reference sequence). The CDR3 loop spans 14 amino acids. The CDR3 DNA sequence: TGTGCCTGGAGGTTTTGGGAAGTTGGTGATGGCTACACCTTC. This translates into CAWRFWEVGDGYTF. Variable domain in full (rest from reference TRBV30 and TRBJ1-2): SQTIHQWPATLVQPVGSPLSLECTVEGTSNPNLYWYRQAAGRGLQLLFYSVGIGQISSEVPQNLSASRPQDRQFILSSKKLLLSDSGFYLCAWRFWEVGDGYTFGSGTRLTVV.

Comments on this clone: In the same sample, other DNA sequences code for this CDR3. The chain couples TRBV19 to TRBJ1-1; 8 bases agree with TRBD1. CDR1 and CDR2 from the germline V gene are LNHDA and SQIVND (reference sequence). This CDR3 contains 13 residues. The V segment lost 3 bases and the J segment 5 bases; nucleotides outside the gene matches: 2. The chain's CDR3 is CASSIDRGTEAFF. CDR3 DNA: TGTGCCAGTAGTATTGACAGGGGTACTGAAGCTTTCTTT.

The chain couples TRBV9 to TRBJ2-1, with D maybe TRBD1 (6 bases). The CDR3 spans 18 residues. Trimming left V 3 bases short and J 4 bases short, with 23 bases between. CDR1 is SGDLS and CDR2 is YYNGEE in the germline V gene. This chain's CDR3 is CASSAHGSGVSIYNEQFF. CDR3 DNA sequence: TGTGCCAGCAGCGCCCACGGGTCAGGGGTTAGTATATACAATGAGCAGTTCTTC.

The chain joins TRBV7-8 to TRBJ2-1; no clear D. V was cut by 4 bases and J by 0 bases, with 10 bases left in between. This CDR3 has 15 amino acids. Looked up from germline, CDR1 is SGHVS and CDR2 is FQNEAQ. The CDR3 DNA reads as TGTGCCAGCAGCTCCAACTTAGTCTCCTACAATGAGCAGTTCTTC. Its translation is CASSSNLVSYNEQFF.

This chain connects TRBV28 to TRBJ2-7, with TRBD1 matching over 10 bases. Germline V gene data show CDR1 as MDHEN and CDR2 as SYDVKM. V was pared by 3 bases and J by 6 bases, with 5 bases of the junction left unmatched. The CDR3 totals 14 residues. In nucleotides, the CDR3 is TGTGCCAGCAGTTTTTGGGACAGGGGTGGCGAGCAGTACTTC. This encodes CASSFWDRGGEQYF.

The rearrangement uses TRBV5-1 and TRBJ2-7; 7 nucleotides line up with TRBD1. Germline trimming cut 5 bases from V and 0 bases from J; bases unmatched to any gene: 5. The length of the CDR3 is 14 residues. Germline CDR1 reads SGHRS; CDR2 reads YFSETQ. The CDR3 DNA is TGCGCCAGCAGGGTTACAGGGGACTCCTACGAGCAGTACTTC. As protein: CASRVTGDSYEQYF.

Of note for this clone: Other DNA sequences in the same sample also yield this CDR3. The gene calls are TRBV12-5 and TRBJ1-3, with TRBD1 matching over 9 bases. Germline CDR1 reads LGHNT; CDR2 reads FRNRAP. The CDR3 contains 14 residues. Trimming took 5 bases from V and 4 from J; bases not matched to a gene: 3. CDR3 nucleotides: TGTGCTAGTGGTCAGGGACAGGGAGGAAACACCATATATTTT. Translating gives CASGQGQGGNTIYF.

In this sample, this clone turned up once. An end of the junction does not agree with germline; a read error may underlie this. The chain links TRBV29-1 to TRBJ2-1, with TRBD1 identical over 10 bases. Germline V gives CDR1 SQVTM, CDR2 ANQGSEA. CDR3 length equals 15 residues. This CDR3 reads CSVEGDRGRYNEQFF. CDR3 DNA: TGCAGCGTCGAAGGGGACAGGGGAAGGTACAATGAGCAGTTCTTC.

The CDR3 region has the DNA TGCGCCAGCAGCTCCGGACAGGGAGCGAATGGCTACACCTTC. This sequence encodes CASSSGQGANGYTF. The chain carries TRBV5-1 and TRBJ1-2; 8 nucleotides line up with TRBD1. Germline V gene sequence: CDR1 SGHRS, CDR2 YFSETQ. CDR3 length equals 14 residues. Unmatched junction bases numbered 7, after V lost 3 bases and J lost 6 bases.

To note about this clone: The junction departs from the called germline gene at one end, perhaps through a read error. The chain links TRBV4-1 to TRBJ2-5; 7 nucleotides align to TRBD1. Per germline, CDR1 MGHRA and CDR2 YSYEKL. This CDR3 is built from 14 residues. The CDR3 region is CASSQDLRGYREDF. CDR3 coding DNA: TGCGCCAGCAGCCAAGACCTCAGGGGGTACCGAGAGGACTTC.

The V gene is TRBV5-1, the J gene TRBJ2-3; D unclear. V was shortened by 7 bases and J by 2 bases, with 5 bases between the two germline ends. CDR1 and CDR2 from the germline V gene are SGHRS and YFSETQ. This CDR3 has 11 residues. CDR3 coding DNA: TGCGCCAGCGCTTCCACAGATACGCAGTATTTT. Translated: CASASTDTQYF. The full variable domain, in which reference TRBV5-1 and TRBJ2-3 provide the parts outside the CDR3, is KAGVTQTPRYLIKTRGQQVTLSCSPISGHRSVSWYQQTPGQGLQFLFEYFSETQRNKGNFPGRFSGRQFSNSRSEMNVSTLELGDSALYLCASASTDTQYFGPGTRLTVL.

Only one count was recorded for this clone. This rearrangement joins TRBV5-1 to TRBJ1-6; no reliable D call. Trimming stripped 0 bases from V and 10 bases from J, with 11 bases between. The CDR3 runs to 14 residues. CDR1 is SGHRS, CDR2 YFSETQ, per germline. The CDR3 is CASSLGGVESPLHF. CDR3 coding DNA: TGCGCCAGCAGCTTGGGCGGTGTAGAATCACCCCTCCACTTT.